The 6 T cell receptor beta chains below were found in one sample sequenced in a study of cytomegalovirus exposure and HLA in healthy donors. PCR employed 60 Vbeta and 13 Jbeta primers. The assay was immunoSEQ multiplex PCR, and TCRdb's table has in-frame clones only and misses some. The data hold some 170,000 clones, with nearly 80% observed a single time. Specimen: PBMCs. These receptors all stem from a female donor in good health and CMV-seronegative.

The CDR3 coding sequence is TGTGCCAGCAGCCCGGACAGAATAATAGCGGGGGAGCCCCAGCATTTT. Its translation is CASSPDRIIAGEPQHF. The chain couples TRBV7-8 to TRBJ1-5; maybe TRBD1 (6 bases). This CDR3 has 16 amino acids. CDR1 is SGHVS and CDR2 is FQNEAQ in the germline V gene. The ends were cut back, 5 bases at V and 8 bases at J, with 22 bases in the middle.

At least ten counts were recorded for this clone. V usage is TRBV5-4 and J usage is TRBJ1-1; 8 nucleotides match TRBD1. The CDR3 consists of 15 residues. V shed 5 bases, J shed 1 base, and the junction held 7 bases outside the gene matches. CDR1 is SGHNT and CDR2 is YYREEE in the germline V gene (reference sequence). The CDR3 reads CASRGDRGRNTEAFF. CDR3 DNA: TGTGCCAGCAGGGGCGACAGGGGCAGGAACACTGAAGCTTTCTTT.

J is TRBJ1-6 and V is TRBV7-9; possibly TRBD1 for D (6 bases). Germline CDR1 reads SEHNR; CDR2 reads FQNEAQ (reference sequence). V lost 5 bases and J 6 bases, leaving 11 bases between the germline ends. This CDR3 has 14 amino acids. For the CDR3, the DNA is TGTGCCAGCAGCCTGACAGGAGTTAATTCACCCCTCCACTTT. Protein: CASSLTGVNSPLHF.

V and J are TRBV5-4 and TRBJ2-1; D not certain. This CDR3 comprises 16 residues. With 4 bases removed from V and 0 bases from J, the gap between germline ends came to 14 bases. Germline-derived CDR1 and CDR2 are SGHNT and YYREEE (reference sequence). The CDR3 region has the DNA TGTGCCAGCAGCGATTCGGGTCCCACCTCCTACAATGAGCAGTTCTTC. It translates to CASSDSGPTSYNEQFF.

The chain joins TRBV19 to TRBJ1-5, with TRBD1 matching over 7 bases. CDR3 size: 14 residues. Trimming took 3 bases from V and 6 from J; bases not matched to a gene: 5. Germline V gives CDR1 LNHDA, CDR2 SQIVND (reference sequence). DNA of the CDR3: TGTGCCAGTAGTATCAGACAGGGAGGTCAGCCCCAGCATTTT. Protein product: CASSIRQGGQPQHF.

This sequence joins TRBV18 and TRBJ2-2; a weak D match, TRBD1 (6 bases). Germline-derived CDR1 and CDR2 are KGHSH and LQKENI. Trimming took off 3 bases at V and 0 bases at J, with 11 bases between the two ends. This CDR3 contains 16 residues. In DNA, the CDR3 is TGTGCCAGCTCACCTGGGACAAGAACGAACACCGGGGAGCTGTTTTTT. Translation gives CASSPGTRTNTGELFF.